The 10 T cell receptor beta chains given below trace back to one sample, sequenced in a study of human T cells and chemical hapten exposure (dated by TCRdb to about 2021). Preparation of the library involved RACE. Sequencing was carried out with a NextSeq 500. In TCRdb, the public reads were trimmed at Q25 with fastp and aligned with MiXCR, with productive beta chains retained. Each CDR3 protein appears once, grouped with its most common genes and DNA. The sample table shows 180,000 or so distinct CDR3 sequences, and about a fifth are seen once. Under 7.5% of the sample rests with the top ten. The sample's time point, from its label and the paper: patch test 1, 2 weeks after DPC sensitization. This specimen's treatment or condition label, per the study, means: therapeutic diphenylcyclopropenone sensitization with weekly scalp DPC. The specimen was whole blood, collected in connection with sensitization to the hapten diphenylcyclopropenone (DPC). These receptors were collected from a woman between 50 and 59 years old with alopecia areata. Some clones in this sample may be carry-over from other donors' samples.

In its sample, this clonotype was seen a few times. J is TRBJ1-1 and V is TRBV29-1, with TRBD1 matching 8 bases. V gave up 3 bases and J gave up 3 bases; unmatched junction bases: 6. CDR1 and CDR2 (germline): SQVTM, ANQGSEA. This CDR3 region has 14 residues. The CDR3 protein is CSVDKTGADTEAFF. DNA for the CDR3: TGCAGCGTTGACAAGACAGGGGCGGACACTGAAGCTTTCTTT.

This clonotype was detected ten times or more. The V and J genes are TRBV10-1 and TRBJ2-7, with D uncertain. The CDR3 covers 14 residues. Trimming removed 2 bases from V and 0 bases from J, with 8 bases in between. The germline V gene has CDR1 WNHNN and CDR2 SYGVQD (reference sequence). Here the CDR3 reads CASSELKSSYEQYF. The CDR3 nucleotides read TGCGCCAGCAGTGAGCTCAAGAGCTCCTACGAGCAGTACTTC.

The genes are TRBV7-9 and TRBJ1-1; perhaps TRBD1 as D (6 bases). Germline CDR1 and CDR2: SEHNR and FQNEAQ (reference sequence). The germline V and J ends were trimmed by 7 bases and 1 base, with 16 bases remaining between them. CDR3 length: 15 residues. DNA for the CDR3: TGTGCCAGCACCCCTCCGGGCAGGGGGAACACTGAAGCTTTCTTT. Its translation is CASTPPGRGNTEAFF.

The V gene is TRBV13, the J gene TRBJ1-1, with 12 bases lining up with TRBD1. The CDR3 covers 17 residues. The V and J ends lost 5 bases and 1 base, in that order; junction bases with no gene match: 8. Germline CDR1 is PRHDT and CDR2 is FYEKMQ (reference sequence). CDR3 protein: CASSIRDRGRGNTEAFF. CDR3 in DNA: TGTGCCAGCAGCATCCGGGACAGGGGGCGGGGGAACACTGAAGCTTTCTTT.

This sequence joins TRBV7-8 and TRBJ2-3, with D uncertain. The V and J ends lost 10 bases and 3 bases respectively, with 14 bases between them. The CDR3 is made up of 13 amino acids. The germline gives CDR1 SGHVS, CDR2 FQNEAQ. The CDR3 DNA follows: TGTGCCACAACTCCAGGACGGACAGATACGCAGTATTTT. Protein product: CATTPGRTDTQYF.

This clonotype was detected ten times or more. CDR3 in DNA: TGCGCCAGCAGACGGGGGGGCACGAACACCGGGGAGCTGTTTTTT. This translates into CASRRGGTNTGELFF. The chain recombines TRBV5-1 with TRBJ2-2, with 8 bases that match TRBD2. From germline, CDR1 is SGHRS and CDR2 YFSETQ. The CDR3 has 15 residues. J lost 0 bases, V lost 5 bases, and 3 bases had no gene match.

On this clonotype itself: This sequence may be a read error, since a much larger clone differs from it by one base. Here the CDR3 reads CASSVGGAYQETQYF. The CDR3 nucleotides read TGTGCCAGCAGCGTAGGAGGAGCGTACCAAGAGACCCAGTACTTC. V is TRBV9 and J is TRBJ2-5; no definite D call. The germline CDR1 and CDR2 sequences are SGDLS and YYNGEE. The V end was cut by 0 bases, the J end by 0 bases, with 9 bases between. This CDR3 contains 15 residues.

This clonotype was found a few times. This rearrangement joins TRBV20-1 to TRBJ2-5, with 12 bases matching TRBD2. After removal of 4 bases from V and 1 base from J, the junction contained 4 bases not matched to a gene. In germline, CDR1 is DFQATT, CDR2 SNEGSKA (reference sequence). The CDR3 extends over 15 amino acids. Here the CDR3 DNA reads TGCAGTGCTACGCGACTAGCGGGAGCCCAAGAGACCCAGTACTTC. Protein product: CSATRLAGAQETQYF.

V gene TRBV5-1 combines with J gene TRBJ2-7; possibly TRBD1 for D (7 bases). The CDR3 covers 14 residues. Germline lookup yields CDR1 SGHRS and CDR2 YFSETQ. The V end was cut by 3 bases, the J end by 2 bases, with 12 bases between. The CDR3 reads CASSSQGGAYEQYF. As DNA, the CDR3 is TGCGCCAGCAGCTCCCAGGGGGGAGCCTACGAGCAGTACTTC.

The CDR3 coding sequence is TGTGCCACCAGCAGAGATGGGGAGCTGAACACTGAAGCTTTCTTT. Translated, it gives CATSRDGELNTEAFF. J is TRBJ1-1 and V is TRBV15; D gene unclear. The CDR3 sequence is 15 residues long. The germline V gene encodes CDR1 LNHNV and CDR2 YYDKDF (reference sequence). V dropped 0 bases and J dropped 0 bases, with 8 bases sitting between them.